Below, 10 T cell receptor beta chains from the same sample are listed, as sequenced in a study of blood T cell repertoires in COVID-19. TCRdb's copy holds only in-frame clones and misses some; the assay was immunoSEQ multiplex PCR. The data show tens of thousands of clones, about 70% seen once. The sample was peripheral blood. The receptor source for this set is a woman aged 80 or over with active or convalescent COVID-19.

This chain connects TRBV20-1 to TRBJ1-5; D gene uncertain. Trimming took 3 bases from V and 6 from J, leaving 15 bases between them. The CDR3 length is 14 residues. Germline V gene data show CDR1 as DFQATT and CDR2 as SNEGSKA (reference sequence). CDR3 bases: TGCAGTGCTAGTCGGGGTGGTGGGGTTCAGCCCCAGCATTTT. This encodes CSASRGGGVQPQHF.

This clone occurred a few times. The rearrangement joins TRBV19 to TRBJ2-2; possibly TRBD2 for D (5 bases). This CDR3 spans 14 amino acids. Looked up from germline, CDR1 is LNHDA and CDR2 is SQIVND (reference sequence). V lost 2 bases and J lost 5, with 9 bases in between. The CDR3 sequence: CASSITRETGELFF. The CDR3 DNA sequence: TGTGCCAGTAGTATAACGAGGGAAACCGGGGAGCTGTTTTTT.

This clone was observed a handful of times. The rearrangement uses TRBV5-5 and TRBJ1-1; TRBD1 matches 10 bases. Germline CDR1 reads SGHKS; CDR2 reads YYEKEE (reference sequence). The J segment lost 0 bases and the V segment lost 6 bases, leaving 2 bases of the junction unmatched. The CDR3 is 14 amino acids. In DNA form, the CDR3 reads TGTGCCAGCAAAGGGACAGGGGTGAACACTGAAGCTTTCTTT. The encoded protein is CASKGTGVNTEAFF.

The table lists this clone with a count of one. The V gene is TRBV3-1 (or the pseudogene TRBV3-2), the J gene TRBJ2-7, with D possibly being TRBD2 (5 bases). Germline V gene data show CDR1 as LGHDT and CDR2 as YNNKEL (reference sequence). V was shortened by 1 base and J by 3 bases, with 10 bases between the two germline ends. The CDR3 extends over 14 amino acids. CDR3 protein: CASSQGISDYEQYF. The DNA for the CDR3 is TGTGCCAGCAGCCAAGGTATTAGCGACTACGAGCAGTACTTC.

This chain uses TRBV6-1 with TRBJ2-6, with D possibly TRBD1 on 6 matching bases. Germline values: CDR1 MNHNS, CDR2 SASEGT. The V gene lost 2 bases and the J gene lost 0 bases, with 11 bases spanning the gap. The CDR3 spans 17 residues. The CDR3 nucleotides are TGTGCCAGCAGTGAATACAGGGATCTCTCTGGGGCCAACGTCCTGACTTTC. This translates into CASSEYRDLSGANVLTF.

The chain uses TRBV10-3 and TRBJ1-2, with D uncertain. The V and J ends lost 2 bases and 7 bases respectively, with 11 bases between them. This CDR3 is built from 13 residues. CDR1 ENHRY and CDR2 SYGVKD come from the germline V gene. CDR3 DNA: TGTGCCATCAGTGAGGGGCGCCCCGGTGGCTACACCTTC. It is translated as CAISEGRPGGYTF.

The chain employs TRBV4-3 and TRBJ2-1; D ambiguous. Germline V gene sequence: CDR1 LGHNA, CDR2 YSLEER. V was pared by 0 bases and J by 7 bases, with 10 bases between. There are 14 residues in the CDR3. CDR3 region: CASSQDVGWNEQFF. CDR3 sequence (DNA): TGCGCCAGCAGCCAAGATGTCGGTTGGAATGAGCAGTTCTTC.

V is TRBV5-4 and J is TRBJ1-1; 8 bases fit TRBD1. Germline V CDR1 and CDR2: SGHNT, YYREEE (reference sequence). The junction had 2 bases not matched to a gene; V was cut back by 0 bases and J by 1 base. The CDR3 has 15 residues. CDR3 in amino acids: CASSLGQGWNTEAFF. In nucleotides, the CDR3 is TGTGCCAGCAGCTTGGGACAGGGGTGGAACACTGAAGCTTTCTTT.

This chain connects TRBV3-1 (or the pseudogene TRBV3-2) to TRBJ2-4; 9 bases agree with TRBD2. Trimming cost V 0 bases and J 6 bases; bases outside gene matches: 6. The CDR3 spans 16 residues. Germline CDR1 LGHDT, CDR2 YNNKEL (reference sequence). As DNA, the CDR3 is TGTGCCAGCAGCCAAGATGGCGGGGGGGCTGGAAACATTCAGTACTTC. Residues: CASSQDGGGAGNIQYF.

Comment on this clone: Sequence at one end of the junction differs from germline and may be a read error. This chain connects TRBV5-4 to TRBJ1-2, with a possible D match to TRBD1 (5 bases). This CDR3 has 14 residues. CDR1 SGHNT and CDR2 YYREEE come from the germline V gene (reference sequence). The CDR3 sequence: CASSLEGAGGGYTF. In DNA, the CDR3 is TGTGCCAGCAGTTTGGAAGGGGCCGGGGGTGGCTACACCTTC. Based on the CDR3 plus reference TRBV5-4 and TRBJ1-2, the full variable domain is ETGVTQSPTHLIKTRGQQVTLRCSSQSGHNTVSWYQQALGQGPQFIFQYYREEENGRGNFPPRFSGLQFPNYSSELNVNALELDDSALYLCASSLEGAGGGYTFGSGTRLTVV.